The text below deals with one T cell receptor beta chain. PCR was performed using 60 Vbeta and 13 Jbeta primers. The assay was immunoSEQ multiplex PCR, and TCRdb's table has in-frame clones only and misses some. The sample contains around 100,000 clones, around 74% of which appear only once. Germline CDR1 reads SGDLS; CDR2 reads YYNGEE. CDR3 length: 14 amino acids. V shed 3 bases and J shed 4 bases, with 14 bases lying between them. The data are from a study of cytomegalovirus exposure and HLA in healthy donors. This TCR came from a man aged 25 to 40 in good health and CMV-seropositive. The chain has TRBV9 and TRBJ2-7, with D perhaps TRBD1 (6 bases). Sequencing was performed on PBMCs. CDR3 DNA: TGTGCCAGCAGCGCCCAGACAGGACCTTACGAGCAGTACTTC. It codes for CASSAQTGPYEQYF.